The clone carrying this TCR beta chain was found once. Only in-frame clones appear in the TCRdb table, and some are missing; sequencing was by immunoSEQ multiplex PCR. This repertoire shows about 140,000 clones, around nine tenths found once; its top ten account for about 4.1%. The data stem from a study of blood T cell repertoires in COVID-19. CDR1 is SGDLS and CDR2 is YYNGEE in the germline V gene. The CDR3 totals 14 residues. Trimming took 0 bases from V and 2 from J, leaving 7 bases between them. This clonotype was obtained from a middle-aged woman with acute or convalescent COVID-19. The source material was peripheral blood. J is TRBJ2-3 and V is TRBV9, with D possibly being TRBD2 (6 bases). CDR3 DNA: TGTGCCAGCAGCGTAGGGGGGGTCACAGATACGCAGTATTTT. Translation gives CASSVGGVTDTQYF.